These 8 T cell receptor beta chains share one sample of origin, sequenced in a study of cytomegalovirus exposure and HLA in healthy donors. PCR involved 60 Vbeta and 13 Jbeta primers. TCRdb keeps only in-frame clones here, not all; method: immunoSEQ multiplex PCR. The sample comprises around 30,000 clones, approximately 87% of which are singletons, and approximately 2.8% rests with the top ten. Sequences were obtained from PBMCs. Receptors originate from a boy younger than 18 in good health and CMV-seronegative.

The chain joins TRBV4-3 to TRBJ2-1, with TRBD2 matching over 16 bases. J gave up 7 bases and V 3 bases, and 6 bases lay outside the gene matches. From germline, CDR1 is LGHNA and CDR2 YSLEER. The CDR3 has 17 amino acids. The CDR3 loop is CASSQGLAGGEGNEQFF. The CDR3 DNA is TGCGCCAGCAGCCAGGGACTAGCGGGGGGGGAAGGGAATGAGCAGTTCTTC.

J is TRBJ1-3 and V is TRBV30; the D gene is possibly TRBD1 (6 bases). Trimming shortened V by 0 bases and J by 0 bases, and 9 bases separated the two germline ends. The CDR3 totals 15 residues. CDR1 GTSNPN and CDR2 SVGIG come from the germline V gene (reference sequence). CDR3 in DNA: TGTGCCTGGAGTGTGGACAGTAACTCTGGAAACACCATATATTTT. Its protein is CAWSVDSNSGNTIYF.

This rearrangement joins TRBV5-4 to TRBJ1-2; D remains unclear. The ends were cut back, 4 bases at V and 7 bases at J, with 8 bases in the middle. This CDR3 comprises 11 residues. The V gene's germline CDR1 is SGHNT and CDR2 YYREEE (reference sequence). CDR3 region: CASSVNGGYTF. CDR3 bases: TGTGCCAGCAGCGTGAACGGTGGCTACACCTTC.

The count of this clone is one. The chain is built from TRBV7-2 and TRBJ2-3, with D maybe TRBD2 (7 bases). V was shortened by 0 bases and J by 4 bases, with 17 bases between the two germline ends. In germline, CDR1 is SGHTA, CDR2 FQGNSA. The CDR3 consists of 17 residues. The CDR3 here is CASSLALRGGIADTQYF. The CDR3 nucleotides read TGTGCCAGCAGCTTAGCGCTGAGGGGGGGTATCGCAGATACGCAGTATTTT.

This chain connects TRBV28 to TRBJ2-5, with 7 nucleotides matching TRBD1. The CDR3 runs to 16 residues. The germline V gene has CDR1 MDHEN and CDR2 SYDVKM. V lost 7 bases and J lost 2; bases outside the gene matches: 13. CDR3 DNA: TGTGCCAGCAACCCTAAGACAGGGATGTTTCAAGAGACCCAGTACTTC. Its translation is CASNPKTGMFQETQYF.

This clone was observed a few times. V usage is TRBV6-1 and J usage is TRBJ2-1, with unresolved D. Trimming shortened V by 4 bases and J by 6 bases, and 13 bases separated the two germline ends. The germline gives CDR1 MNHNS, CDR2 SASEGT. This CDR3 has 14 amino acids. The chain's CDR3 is CASSGAWLRNEQFF. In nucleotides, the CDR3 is TGTGCCAGCAGTGGGGCGTGGCTCCGCAATGAGCAGTTCTTC.

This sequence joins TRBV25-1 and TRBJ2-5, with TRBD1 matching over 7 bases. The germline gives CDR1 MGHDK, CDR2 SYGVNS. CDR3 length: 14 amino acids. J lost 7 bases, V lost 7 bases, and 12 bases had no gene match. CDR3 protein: CASTFDRVGGTQYF. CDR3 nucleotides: TGTGCCAGCACTTTCGACAGGGTAGGAGGGACCCAGTACTTC.

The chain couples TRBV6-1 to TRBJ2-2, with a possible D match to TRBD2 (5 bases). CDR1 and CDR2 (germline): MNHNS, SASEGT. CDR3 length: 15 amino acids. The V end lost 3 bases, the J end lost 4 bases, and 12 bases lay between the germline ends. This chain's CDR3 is CASSEKAASTGELFF. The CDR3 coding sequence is TGTGCCAGCAGTGAGAAAGCGGCAAGCACCGGGGAGCTGTTTTTT.